This TCR beta chain is from a study of T-cell memory formation after mild COVID-19. Study-wide findings and caveats: Clones that got smaller from day 15 to 85 had even CD4/CD8, while clones growing later tipped toward CD4+.

The V end was cut by 3 bases, the J end by 0 bases, with 12 bases between. The CDR3 extends over 16 amino acids. Per the germline V gene, CDR1 is SGHTA and CDR2 is FQGNSA. TCRdb passed the 5' RACE reads through MiXCR, listing each CDR3 protein once. The sample yields tens of thousands of distinct CDR3 sequences, over 10% seen once. This clonotype turned up a few times. As yet, its antigen is unknown. J is TRBJ1-5 and V is TRBV7-2, with no clear D. Source material: PBMCs or a T cell subset sorted from them (not recorded which). The sequence derives from a man in his late teens or twenties who had mild COVID-19 (a few samples of this study predate the infection). Cell type and time point are not known. CDR3 in DNA: TGTGCCAGCAGCTTTGTGACCGGGCCTAGCAATCAGCCCCAGCATTTT. Its protein is CASSFVTGPSNQPQHF.